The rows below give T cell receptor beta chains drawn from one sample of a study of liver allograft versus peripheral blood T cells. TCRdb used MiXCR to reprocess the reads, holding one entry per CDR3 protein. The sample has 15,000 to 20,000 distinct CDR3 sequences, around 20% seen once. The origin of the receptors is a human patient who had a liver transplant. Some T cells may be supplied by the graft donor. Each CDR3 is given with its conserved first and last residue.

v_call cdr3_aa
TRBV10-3 CAISGAGGMREGSYNEQFF
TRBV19 CASKPDRGAYQPQHF
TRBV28 CASSFPGGHQPQHF
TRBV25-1 CASSELMGGWETQYF
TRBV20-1 CSAEIGSSYEQYF
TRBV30 CAWTDQGRYEQYF
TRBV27 CASSPGQAKNSPLHF
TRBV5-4 CASSLEGRAYGYTF
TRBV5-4 CASSPGGQVTGNTIYF
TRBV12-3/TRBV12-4 CASSITGTGANVLTF
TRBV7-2 CASSLLGSSVETQYF
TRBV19 CASSNRLTEAFF
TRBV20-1 CSASGREGYEQYF
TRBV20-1 CSARDGSVTQYF
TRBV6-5 CASSYSGRSGGNSPLHF
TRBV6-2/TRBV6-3 CASSLQGSDEKLFF
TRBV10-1 CASSGGIAGIPSTERPNNEQFF
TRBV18 CASSPDGNTIYF
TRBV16 CASSLGGTGYTDTQYF
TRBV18 CASSPARGVQETQYF
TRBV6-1 CASSGQPGDEQYF
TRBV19 CASSIGFTKNIQYF
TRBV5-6 CASSLVAGFDYTF
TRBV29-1 CSVGRDSSYEQYF
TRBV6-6 CASSSFKTPMGANEQYF
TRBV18 CASSPTSDRTYEQYF
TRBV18 CASSPPGLAGSEQFF
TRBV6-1 CASTFRRSEQYF
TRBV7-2 CASSLVGTGISPLHF
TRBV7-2 CASSLVPSGSGFGDTQYF
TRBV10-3 CAISEGEGTNYGYTF
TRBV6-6 CASSYIGSTDTQYF
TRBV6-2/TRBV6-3 CASSPYNEQFF
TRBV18 CASSAGGEQFF
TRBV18 CASSRKTNTEAFF
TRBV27 CASSRKTGIDSYEQYF
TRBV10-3 CAISAGQINQPQHF
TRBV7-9 CASSLAYSGANVLTF
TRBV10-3 CAISDVAGGPSDTQYF
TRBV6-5 CASSPGSGGGYEQYF
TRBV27 CASSLSTTGYNSPLHF
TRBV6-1 CASRKQGVGETQYF
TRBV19 CASSIGPGGEKLFF
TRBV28 CASSTWTESSYEQYF
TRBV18 CASSPETGPYEQFF
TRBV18 CASSPRSNSNQPQHF
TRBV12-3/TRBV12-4 CASSFARTNTEAFF
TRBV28 CASSLYGGQGQNTEAFF
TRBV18 CASSPASNQPQHF
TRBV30 CAWGPLPGGGYSSGNTIYF
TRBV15 CATSPTGVGTDTQYF
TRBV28 CASSQTGDNYGYTF
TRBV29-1 CSVGHLEETQYF
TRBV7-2 CASSLARTGDTQYF